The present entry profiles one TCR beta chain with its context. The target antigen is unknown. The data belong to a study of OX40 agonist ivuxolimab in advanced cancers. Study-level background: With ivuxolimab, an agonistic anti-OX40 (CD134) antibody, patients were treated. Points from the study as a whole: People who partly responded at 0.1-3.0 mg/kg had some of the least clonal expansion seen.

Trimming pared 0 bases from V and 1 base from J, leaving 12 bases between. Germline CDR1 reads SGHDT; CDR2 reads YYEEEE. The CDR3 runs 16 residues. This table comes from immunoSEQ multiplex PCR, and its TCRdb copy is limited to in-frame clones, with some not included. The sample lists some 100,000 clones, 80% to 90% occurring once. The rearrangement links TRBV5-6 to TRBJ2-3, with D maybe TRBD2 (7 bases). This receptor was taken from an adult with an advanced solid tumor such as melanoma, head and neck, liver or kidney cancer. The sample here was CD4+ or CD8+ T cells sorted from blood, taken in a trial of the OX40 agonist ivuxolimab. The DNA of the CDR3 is TGTGCCAGCAGCTTGGCGGGGCGGGGGCGCACAGATACGCAGTATTTT. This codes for CASSLAGRGRTDTQYF.